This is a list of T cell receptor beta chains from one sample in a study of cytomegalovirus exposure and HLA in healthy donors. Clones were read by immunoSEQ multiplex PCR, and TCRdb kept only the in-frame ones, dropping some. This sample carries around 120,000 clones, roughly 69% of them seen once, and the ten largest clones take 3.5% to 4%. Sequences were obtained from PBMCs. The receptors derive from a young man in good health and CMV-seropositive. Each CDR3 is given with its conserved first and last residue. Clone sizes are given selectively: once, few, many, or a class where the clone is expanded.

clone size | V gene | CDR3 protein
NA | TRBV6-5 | CASSPADREYEQYF
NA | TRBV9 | CASSVLTGGNTEAFF
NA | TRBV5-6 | CASSRSPGTGIREQYF
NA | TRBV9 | CASSVAGEGFKLRYNSPLHF
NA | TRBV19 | CASSISVRANEKLFF
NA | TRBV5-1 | CASRGTGENSQYF
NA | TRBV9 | CASSVESGGAYNEQFF
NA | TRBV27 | CASSFYTGELFF
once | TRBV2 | CASNIGGRKTQYF
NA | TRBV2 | CASSEGRTGFMGANVLTF
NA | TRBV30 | CAWSARFMDTQYF
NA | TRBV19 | CASNGSVNSPLHF
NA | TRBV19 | CASSPQGTDYSGANVLTF
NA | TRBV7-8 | CASSGTSLYEQYF
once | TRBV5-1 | CASSLDSAGLGYTF
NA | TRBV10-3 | CAISLTGNPGDTQYF
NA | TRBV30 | CAWRDTGGQSNYGYTF
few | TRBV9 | CASSVEGTGGIEQYF
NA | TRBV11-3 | CASGRVVWETQYF
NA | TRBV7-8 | CASSIHTGPGPRGYTF
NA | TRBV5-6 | CASRRTGANEKLFF
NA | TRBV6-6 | CASSYGENQYF
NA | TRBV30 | CAWSEAGSQDNGYTF
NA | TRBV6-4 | CASSDLPDQPQHF
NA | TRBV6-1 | CASSAGGSTLAFF
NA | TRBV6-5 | CASSYIAEQETQYF
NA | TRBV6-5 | CASSYSGGGETQYF
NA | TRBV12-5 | CASGLGDREAVGYTF
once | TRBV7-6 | CASSRVDDRHYEQYF
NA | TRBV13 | CASSLEPGGRTDTQYF
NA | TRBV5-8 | CASSPGSEAFF
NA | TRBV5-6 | CASSFEGIANYGYTF
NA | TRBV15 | CATSPEAGSGNTIYF
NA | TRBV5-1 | CASSLRDRGETQYF
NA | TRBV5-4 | CASSLGTGGVEQFF
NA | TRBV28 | CASSSASEDNQPQHF
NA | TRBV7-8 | CASSLVGWGPDTQYF
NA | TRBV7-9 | CASSFGTSGHQNIQYF
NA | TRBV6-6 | CASSYMRQGRSGYTF
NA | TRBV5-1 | CASSSWTGDDDTQYF
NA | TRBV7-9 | CASSQTTGFHEQYF
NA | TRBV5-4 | CASSLGDSGLLQQYF
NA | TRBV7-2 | CASSSRGGLTQETQYF
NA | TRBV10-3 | CAINEGLGDSPLHF
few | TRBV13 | CASSPFGGELFF
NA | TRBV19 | CASSIAITTDTQYF
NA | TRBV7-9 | CASTSSMAMGDRSTGELFF
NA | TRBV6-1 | CASNTVGDSYGYTF
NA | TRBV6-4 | CASSDGTRGGTDTQYF
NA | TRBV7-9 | CASSLVQYGYTF
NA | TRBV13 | CASSLEGFGGTPLYEQYF
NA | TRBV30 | CAWRIDFQETQYF
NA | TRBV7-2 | CASSEAGALGTQYF
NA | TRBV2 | CASSEGALLPYEQYF
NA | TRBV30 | CAWSLGGTEAFF
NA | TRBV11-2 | CASSLSSGGAETQYF
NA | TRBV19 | CASSIEGSYSNQPQHF